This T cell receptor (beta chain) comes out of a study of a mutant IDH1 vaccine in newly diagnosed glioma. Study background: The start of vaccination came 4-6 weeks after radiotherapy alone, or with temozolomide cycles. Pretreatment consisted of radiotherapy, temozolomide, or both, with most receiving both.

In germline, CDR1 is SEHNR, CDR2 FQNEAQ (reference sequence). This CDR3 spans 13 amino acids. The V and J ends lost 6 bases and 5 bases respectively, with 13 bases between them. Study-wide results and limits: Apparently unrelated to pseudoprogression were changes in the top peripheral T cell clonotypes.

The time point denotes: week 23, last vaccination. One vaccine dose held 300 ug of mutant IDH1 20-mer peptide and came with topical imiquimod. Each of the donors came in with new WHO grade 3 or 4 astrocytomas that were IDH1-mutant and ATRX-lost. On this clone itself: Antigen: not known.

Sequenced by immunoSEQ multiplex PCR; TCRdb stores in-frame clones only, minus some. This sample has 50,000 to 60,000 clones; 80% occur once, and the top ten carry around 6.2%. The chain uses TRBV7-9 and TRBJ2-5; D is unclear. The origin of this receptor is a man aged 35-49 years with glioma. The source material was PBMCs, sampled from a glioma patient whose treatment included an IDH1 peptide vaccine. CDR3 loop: CASSFLATETQYF. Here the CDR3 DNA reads TGTGCCAGCAGTTTTCTGGCTACGGAGACCCAGTACTTC.